The 11 T cell receptor beta chains presented below share a single source sample, sequenced in a study of control samples from healthy donors and cancer patients. Clones were sequenced by immunoSEQ multiplex PCR, and TCRdb holds only the in-frame ones, with some missing. Of 100,000 to 150,000 clones in the sample, roughly 91% were seen once. Sequenced input: blood. These TCRs come from a man aged 35-49 years in good health.

This clone has just a few counts. The V gene is TRBV12-3 or TRBV12-4, the J gene TRBJ1-2, with D perhaps matching TRBD1 (5 bases). V gave up 4 bases and J gave up 6 bases, with 6 bases separating them. The CDR3 runs 11 residues. CDR3 coding DNA: TGTGCCAGCAGTTGGGGCGATGGCTACACCTTC. It encodes CASSWGDGYTF.

This clone was seen a single time. This sequence joins TRBV7-2 and TRBJ2-1; D is ambiguous. The CDR3 covers 13 residues. Germline values: CDR1 SGHTA, CDR2 FQGNSA. V lost 4 bases, J lost 4 bases, and 8 bases lay in between. In DNA, the CDR3 is TGTGCCAGCAGCTCGCTAAGGTACAATGAGCAGTTCTTC. This gives the protein CASSSLRYNEQFF. The whole variable domain, remainder taken from reference TRBV7-2 and TRBJ2-1, is GAGVSQSPSNKVTEKGKDVELRCDPISGHTALYWYRQSLGQGLEFLIYFQGNSAPDKSGLPSDRFSAERTGGSVSTLTIQRTQQEDSAVYLCASSSLRYNEQFFGPGTRLTVL.

The chain recombines TRBV13 with TRBJ2-7; 8 bases align to TRBD1. This CDR3 comprises 13 residues. Trimming took 4 bases from V and 7 from J; bases not matched to a gene: 6. Germline assignment: CDR1 PRHDT and CDR2 FYEKMQ (reference sequence). The CDR3 protein is CASSWTGSREQYF. CDR3 sequence (DNA): TGTGCCAGCAGCTGGACAGGGTCTAGAGAGCAGTACTTC.

The chain has TRBV5-1 and TRBJ2-2; 11 bases match TRBD2. Germline CDR1 and CDR2: SGHRS and YFSETQ. The CDR3 length is 15 residues. J lost 6 bases, V lost 7 bases, and 8 bases had no gene match. CDR3 in DNA: TGCGCCAGCCGAGTTTGGACTAGCGGGTCCGGGGAGCTGTTTTTT. Protein sequence: CASRVWTSGSGELFF.

The chain is built from TRBV6-5 and TRBJ1-6; 9 bases align to TRBD1. The germline CDR1 and CDR2 sequences are MNHEY and SVGAGI. V lost 6 bases and J lost 6; bases outside the gene matches: 3. The CDR3 consists of 14 residues. CDR3 amino acids: CASSTGGPNSPLHF. CDR3 bases: TGTGCCAGCAGCACAGGGGGCCCTAATTCACCCCTCCACTTT.

The chain has TRBV15 and TRBJ2-3; 7 nucleotides align to TRBD2. This CDR3 is built from 18 residues. Germline CDR1 LNHNV, CDR2 YYDKDF (reference sequence). The junction had 11 bases not matched to a gene; V was cut back by 0 bases and J by 2 bases. The CDR3 is CATSRDSSSGIHTDTQYF. CDR3 nucleotide sequence: TGTGCCACCAGCAGAGATTCCTCCAGCGGGATCCACACAGATACGCAGTATTTT. Using reference TRBV15 and TRBJ2-3 for the parts outside the CDR3, the full variable domain is DAMVIQNPRYQVTQFGKPVTLSCSQTLNHNVMYWYQQKSSQAPKLLFHYYDKDFNNEADTPDNFQSRRPNTSFCFLDIRSPGLGDTAMYLCATSRDSSSGIHTDTQYFGPGTRLTVL.

V and J are TRBV29-1 and TRBJ1-2, with D perhaps TRBD1 (5 bases). The V gene lost 2 bases and the J gene lost 5 bases, with 15 bases spanning the gap. Germline V gives CDR1 SQVTM, CDR2 ANQGSEA. The CDR3 is made up of 14 amino acids. This chain's CDR3 is CSVELTDNGYGYTF. CDR3 coding DNA: TGCAGCGTTGAATTGACGGACAACGGATATGGCTACACCTTC.

J is TRBJ1-1 and V is TRBV3-1 (or the pseudogene TRBV3-2); no firm D call. Germline V lookup: CDR1 LGHDT, CDR2 YNNKEL (reference sequence). The CDR3 sequence is 14 residues long. With 2 bases removed from V and 0 bases from J, the gap between germline ends came to 7 bases. The CDR3 DNA follows: TGTGCCAGCAGCCAACGAGACGTGAACACTGAAGCTTTCTTT. Its translation is CASSQRDVNTEAFF.

J is TRBJ2-1 and V is TRBV7-8; 11 bases are shared with TRBD2. The CDR3 runs 16 residues. Germline-derived CDR1 and CDR2 are SGHVS and FQNEAQ. J was trimmed by 4 bases and V by 5 bases; bases with no gene match: 7. The CDR3 sequence: CASSPAGTSGYNEQFF. The CDR3 bases are TGTGCCAGCAGCCCCGCCGGGACTAGCGGTTACAATGAGCAGTTCTTC.

The chain combines TRBV25-1 with TRBJ1-1; weak D call: TRBD1 (5 bases). Trimming pared 3 bases from V and 4 bases from J, leaving 12 bases between. CDR3 length: 14 amino acids. Germline V gene lookup returns CDR1 MGHDK and CDR2 SYGVNS. The DNA of the CDR3 is TGTGCCAGCAGTGACAGGGAGTGGGGCACTGAAGCTTTCTTT. This encodes CASSDREWGTEAFF. Drawing the rest from reference TRBV25-1 and TRBJ1-1, the complete variable domain is EADIYQTPRYLVIGTGKKITLECSQTMGHDKMYWYQQDPGMELHLIHYSYGVNSTEKGDLSSESTVSRIRTEHFPLTLESARPSHTSQYLCASSDREWGTEAFFGQGTRLTVV.

The chain is built from TRBV5-1 and TRBJ2-4; D remains unclear. V was clipped by 1 base and J by 0 bases, with 11 bases between them. The CDR3 runs to 16 residues. CDR1 and CDR2 from the germline V gene are SGHRS and YFSETQ. The CDR3 DNA follows: TGCGCCAGCAGCTTGATTTCGGGCTCAGCCAAAAACATTCAGTACTTC. This translates into CASSLISGSAKNIQYF.